This TCR beta chain was observed in a study of blood T cell repertoires in COVID-19 (dated by TCRdb to about 2020). For the wider study: Collaborator samples came from the United States, Italy and Spain and covered acute and convalescent phases of COVID-19. The material from the prospective study consisted of cDNA or gDNA derived from T cells, B-cell-depleted T cells, or PBMCs. The dataset comprised deeply sampled blood TCRbeta repertoires from subjects exposed to, actively infected with, or recovered from COVID-19. The repertoires were made available in a free public database intended to serve as a resource for research on the immune response to SARS-CoV-2. Samples came from the ongoing ImmuneRACE study (first 160 participants) plus 1,254 subjects from 6 global collaborators. Sample metadata almost always included a de-identified subject ID, COVID-19 status, age in years and sex. Where HLA class I and class II types were available, the types were taken from metadata supplied by the sample provider, not from assay-based typing. Results and caveats for the whole study, not just this receptor: How much clinical and demographic metadata was included differed by source and by participant, and the metadata was provided uncurated.

Participants in the prospective study were enrolled through a virtual design, were aged 18 to 89 years, and lived in roughly 24 United States geographic areas. To assign participants to cohorts, the prospective study relied on clinical history that participants themselves reported in a screening survey and a study questionnaire. Recovered participants in ImmuneRACE Cohort 3 were defined as having two consecutive negative NP/OP PCR tests, clearance from a healthcare professional, or resolution of symptoms. In the prospective study, whole blood, serum and a nasopharyngeal or oropharyngeal swab were collected from each participant by mobile phlebotomists. Prospective study participants could optionally give additional blood draws and questionnaires over an approximately 2-month period. Blood samples from the prospective study were shipped frozen or at room temperature prior to DNA extraction. V is clipped by 1 base and J by 3 bases, and the sequence between their germline boundaries is 13 bases long. CDR1 and CDR2, looked up from the germline V gene (reference sequence), are MNHEY and SMNVEV. The cysteine opens and the phenylalanine closes a CDR3 of 15 amino acids. The entry retains the CDR3 DNA only, 45 bases that are in frame from base 1.

TCRbeta CDR3 regions were amplified from genomic DNA using the immunoSEQ Assay, a bias-controlled multiplex PCR. For the original study's pipeline: The number of nucleated cells in each sample was estimated by amplification of reference gene primers within the assay. To quantify the absolute abundance of each unique TCRbeta CDR3 rearrangement, sequence reads were collapsed and filtered. For each sample, productive Simpson clonality was calculated by taking the square root of Simpson's diversity index across productive rearrangements. As stored in TCRdb, this immuneACCESS dataset retains in-frame rearrangements with V and J assigned. A fraction of the clones does not appear; measured against another copy, unresolved V genes explain less than half of the discrepancy, and the remainder lacks a known reason. V and J calls and clone size are given by that table; D and trimming were obtained from the DNA. This sample holds 400,000 to 500,000 clones; around 87% were observed only once. The ten largest clonotypes hold roughly 1.9% of the sample.

On this clone itself: It lacks a known antigen. Base-call qualities are not available, and no considerably larger clone is one nucleotide away.

The sequenced material came from PBMCs or T cells enriched from blood (not recorded which). The sequence joins TRBV27 to TRBJ2-7; TRBD1 might be the D gene, on 5 matching bases. The receptor was derived from a woman between 40 and 55 years old who had recovered from COVID-19. The nucleotide sequence reads TGTGCCAGCAGTTTATACCTAGGGGAAATCTACGAGCAGTACTTC. The translation is CASSLYLGEIYEQYF.